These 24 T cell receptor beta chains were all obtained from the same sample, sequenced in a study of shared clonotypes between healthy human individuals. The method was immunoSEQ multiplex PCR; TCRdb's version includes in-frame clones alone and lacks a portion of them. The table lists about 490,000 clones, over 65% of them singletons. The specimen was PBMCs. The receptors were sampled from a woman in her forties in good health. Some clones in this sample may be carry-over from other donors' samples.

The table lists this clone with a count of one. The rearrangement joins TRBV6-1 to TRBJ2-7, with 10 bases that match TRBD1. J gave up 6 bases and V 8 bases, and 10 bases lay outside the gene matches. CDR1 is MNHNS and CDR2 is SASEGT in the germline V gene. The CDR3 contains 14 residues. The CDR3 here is CASRRTGGVFEQYF. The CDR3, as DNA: TGTGCCAGCCGTCGGACAGGGGGAGTCTTCGAGCAGTACTTC.

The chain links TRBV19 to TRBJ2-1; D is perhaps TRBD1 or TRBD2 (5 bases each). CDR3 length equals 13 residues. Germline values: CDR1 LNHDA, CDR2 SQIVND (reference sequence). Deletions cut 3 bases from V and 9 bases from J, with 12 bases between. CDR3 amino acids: CASSILQGPEQFF. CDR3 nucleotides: TGTGCCAGTAGTATTCTGCAGGGACCTGAGCAGTTCTTC.

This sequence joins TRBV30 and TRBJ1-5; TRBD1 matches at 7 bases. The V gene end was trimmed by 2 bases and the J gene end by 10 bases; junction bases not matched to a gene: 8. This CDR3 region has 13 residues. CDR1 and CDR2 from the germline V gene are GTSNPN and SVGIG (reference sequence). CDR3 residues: CAWSKQGSSPQHF. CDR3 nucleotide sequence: TGTGCCTGGAGTAAACAGGGGTCCTCACCCCAGCATTTT.

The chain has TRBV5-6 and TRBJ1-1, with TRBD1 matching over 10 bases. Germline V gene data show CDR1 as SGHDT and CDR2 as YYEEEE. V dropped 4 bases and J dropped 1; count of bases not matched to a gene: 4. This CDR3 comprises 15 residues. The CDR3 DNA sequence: TGTGCCAGCAGCCCGACAGGGGGCGAGAACACTGAAGCTTTCTTT. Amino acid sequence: CASSPTGGENTEAFF.

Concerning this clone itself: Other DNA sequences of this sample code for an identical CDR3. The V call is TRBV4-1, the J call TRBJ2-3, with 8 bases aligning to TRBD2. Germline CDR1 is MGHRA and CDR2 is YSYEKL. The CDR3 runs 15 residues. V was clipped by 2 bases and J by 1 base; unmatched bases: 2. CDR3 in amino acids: CASSQTTSGTDTQYF. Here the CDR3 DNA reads TGCGCCAGCAGCCAAACGACTAGCGGCACAGATACGCAGTATTTT.

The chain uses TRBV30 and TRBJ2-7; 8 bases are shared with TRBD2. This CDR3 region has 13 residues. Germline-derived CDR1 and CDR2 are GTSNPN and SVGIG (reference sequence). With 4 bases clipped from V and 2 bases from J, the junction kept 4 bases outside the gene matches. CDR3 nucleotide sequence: TGTGCCTGGACGAGCGGGAGCGCCTACGAGCAGTACTTC. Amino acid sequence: CAWTSGSAYEQYF.

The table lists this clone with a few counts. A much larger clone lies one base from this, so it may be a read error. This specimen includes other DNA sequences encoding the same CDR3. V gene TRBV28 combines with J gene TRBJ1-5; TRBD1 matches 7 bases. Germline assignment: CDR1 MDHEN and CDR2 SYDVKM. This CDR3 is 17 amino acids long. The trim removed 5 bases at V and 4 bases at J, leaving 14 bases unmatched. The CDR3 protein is CASSPQGEDASNQPQHF. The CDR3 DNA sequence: TGTGCCAGCAGTCCTCAGGGGGAAGATGCATCAAATCAGCCCCAGCATTTT.

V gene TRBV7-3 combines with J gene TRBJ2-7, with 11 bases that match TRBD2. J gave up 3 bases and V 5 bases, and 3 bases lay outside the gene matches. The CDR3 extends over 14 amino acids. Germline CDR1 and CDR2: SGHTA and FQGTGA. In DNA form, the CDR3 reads TGTGCCAGCAGCGCGGGACTAGCGGACTACGAGCAGTACTTC. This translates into CASSAGLADYEQYF.

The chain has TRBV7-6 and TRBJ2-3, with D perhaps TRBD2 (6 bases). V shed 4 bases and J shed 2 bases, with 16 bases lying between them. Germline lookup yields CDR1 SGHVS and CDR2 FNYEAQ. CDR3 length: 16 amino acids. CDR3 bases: TGTGCCAGCAGCTGGAGGGACTCCGCTATCACAGATACGCAGTATTTT. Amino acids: CASSWRDSAITDTQYF.

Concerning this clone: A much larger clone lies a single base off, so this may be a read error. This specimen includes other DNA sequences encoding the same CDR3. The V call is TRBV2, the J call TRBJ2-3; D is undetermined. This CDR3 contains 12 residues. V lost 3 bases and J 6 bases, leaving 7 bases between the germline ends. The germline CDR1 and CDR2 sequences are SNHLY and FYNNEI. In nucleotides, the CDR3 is TGTGCCAGCAGTGAGTCGGGTGATACGCAGTATTTT. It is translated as CASSESGDTQYF.

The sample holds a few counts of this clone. CDR3 DNA sequence: TGTGCCATCAGTGAGCGCGGGGAAGAGACCCAGTACTTC. Translated, it gives CAISERGEETQYF. The chain has TRBV10-3 and TRBJ2-5; a weak D match, TRBD2 (6 bases). CDR3 length: 13 amino acids. V gave up 2 bases and J gave up 3 bases, with 7 bases separating them. The V gene's germline CDR1 is ENHRY and CDR2 SYGVKD.

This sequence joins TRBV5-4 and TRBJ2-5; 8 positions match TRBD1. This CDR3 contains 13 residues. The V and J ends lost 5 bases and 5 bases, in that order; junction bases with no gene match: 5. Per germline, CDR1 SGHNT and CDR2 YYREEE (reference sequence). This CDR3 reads CASRTGAQETQYF. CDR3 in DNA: TGTGCCAGCAGGACAGGGGCGCAGGAGACCCAGTACTTC.

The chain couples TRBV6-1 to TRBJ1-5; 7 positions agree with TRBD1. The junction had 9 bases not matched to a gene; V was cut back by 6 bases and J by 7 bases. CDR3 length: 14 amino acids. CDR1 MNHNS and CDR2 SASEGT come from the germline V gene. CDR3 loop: CASRLGTAGQPQHF. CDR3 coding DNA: TGTGCCAGCAGACTTGGGACAGCTGGCCAGCCCCAGCATTTT.

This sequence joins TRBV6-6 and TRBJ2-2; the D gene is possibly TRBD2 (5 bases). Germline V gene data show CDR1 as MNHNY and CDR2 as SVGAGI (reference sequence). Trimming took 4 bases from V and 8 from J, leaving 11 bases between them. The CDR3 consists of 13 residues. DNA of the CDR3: TGTGCCAGCAGTTCCGACGTAGCGGGGGAGCTGTTTTTT. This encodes CASSSDVAGELFF.

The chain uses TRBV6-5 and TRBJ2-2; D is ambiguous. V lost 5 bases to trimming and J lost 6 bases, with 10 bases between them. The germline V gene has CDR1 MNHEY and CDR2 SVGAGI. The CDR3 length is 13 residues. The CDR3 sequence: CASSALVAGELFF. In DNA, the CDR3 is TGTGCCAGCAGTGCCCTCGTGGCCGGGGAGCTGTTTTTT.

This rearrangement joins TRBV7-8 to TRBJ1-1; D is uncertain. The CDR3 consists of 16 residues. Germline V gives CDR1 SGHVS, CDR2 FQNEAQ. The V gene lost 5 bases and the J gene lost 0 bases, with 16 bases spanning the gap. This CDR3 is CASSPYAGRVNTEAFF. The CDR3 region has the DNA TGTGCCAGCAGCCCCTACGCCGGGAGGGTGAACACTGAAGCTTTCTTT. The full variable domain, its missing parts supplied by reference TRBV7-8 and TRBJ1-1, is GAGVSQSPRYKVAKRGQDVALRCDPISGHVSLFWYQQALGQGPEFLTYFQNEAQLDKSGLPSDRFFAERPEGSVSTLKIQRTQQEDSAVYLCASSPYAGRVNTEAFFGQGTRLTVV.

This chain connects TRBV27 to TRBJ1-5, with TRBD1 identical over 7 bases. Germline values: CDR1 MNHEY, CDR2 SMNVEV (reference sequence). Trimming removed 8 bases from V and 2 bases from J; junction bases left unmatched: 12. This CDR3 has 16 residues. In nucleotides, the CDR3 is TGTGCCAGCCGCCGGTCAGAAACAGGGGGCAATCAGCCCCAGCATTTT. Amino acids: CASRRSETGGNQPQHF.

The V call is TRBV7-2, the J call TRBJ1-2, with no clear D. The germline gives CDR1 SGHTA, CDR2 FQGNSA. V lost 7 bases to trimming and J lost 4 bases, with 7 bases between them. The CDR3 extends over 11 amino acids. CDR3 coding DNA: TGTGCCAGCACCTACAGCTATGGCTACACCTTC. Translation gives CASTYSYGYTF.

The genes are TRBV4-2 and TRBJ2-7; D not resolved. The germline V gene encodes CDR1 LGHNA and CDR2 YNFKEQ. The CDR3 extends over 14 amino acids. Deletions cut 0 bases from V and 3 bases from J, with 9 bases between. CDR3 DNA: TGTGCCAGCAGCCAAGAATCCACAGTCTACGAGCAGTACTTC. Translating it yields CASSQESTVYEQYF.

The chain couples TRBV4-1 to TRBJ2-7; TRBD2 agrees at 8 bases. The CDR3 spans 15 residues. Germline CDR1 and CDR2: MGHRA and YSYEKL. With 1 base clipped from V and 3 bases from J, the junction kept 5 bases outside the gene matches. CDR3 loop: CASSQAVTSVYEQYF. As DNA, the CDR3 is TGCGCCAGCAGCCAAGCGGTGACTAGCGTCTACGAGCAGTACTTC.

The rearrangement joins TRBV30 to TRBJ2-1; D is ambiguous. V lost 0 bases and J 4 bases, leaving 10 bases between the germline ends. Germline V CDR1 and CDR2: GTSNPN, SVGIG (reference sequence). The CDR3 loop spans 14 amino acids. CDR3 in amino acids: CAWSVLLSYNEQFF. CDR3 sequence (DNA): TGTGCCTGGAGTGTATTGCTTTCATACAATGAGCAGTTCTTC.

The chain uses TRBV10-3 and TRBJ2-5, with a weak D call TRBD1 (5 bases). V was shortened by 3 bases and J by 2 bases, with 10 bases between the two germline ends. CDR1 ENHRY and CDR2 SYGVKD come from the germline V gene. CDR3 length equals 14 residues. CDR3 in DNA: TGTGCCATCAGTGACTCGAGGACACAAGAGACCCAGTACTTC. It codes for CAISDSRTQETQYF.

CDR3 coding DNA: TGTGCCAGCAGCGACGGGAGCGGGATTTTCTCCTACAATGAGCAGTTCTTC. The encoded protein is CASSDGSGIFSYNEQFF. The chain couples TRBV9 to TRBJ2-1; 7 bases fit TRBD2. The CDR3 length is 17 residues. From germline, CDR1 is SGDLS and CDR2 YYNGEE. Trimming removed 3 bases from V and 0 bases from J; junction bases left unmatched: 9.

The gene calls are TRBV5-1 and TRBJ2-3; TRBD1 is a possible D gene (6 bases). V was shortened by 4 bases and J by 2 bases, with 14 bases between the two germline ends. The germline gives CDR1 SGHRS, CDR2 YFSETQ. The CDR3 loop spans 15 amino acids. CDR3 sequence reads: CASSIPRDTTDTQYF. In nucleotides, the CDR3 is TGCGCCAGCAGCATACCCCGGGACACCACAGATACGCAGTATTTT.